A single count supports the clone carrying this TCR beta chain. The antigen is unknown. This sample's treatment: treatment-naive control, cytoreductive nephrectomy. Control samples are tumors resected by cytoreductive nephrectomy without prior radiation. Controls included a handful of female and over ten male donors, resected 2011 to 2014. The data belong to a study of radiation and T cells in renal cell carcinoma. Overall study findings and caveats: Irradiated tumors had higher TCR clonality than control tumors.

This CDR3 spans 16 amino acids. The V gene end was trimmed by 2 bases and the J gene end by 4 bases; junction bases not matched to a gene: 4. Germline loops: CDR1 MNHEY, CDR2 SVGAGI. TCRdb keeps only in-frame clones here, not all; method: immunoSEQ multiplex PCR. In the table there are 15,000 to 20,000 clones, approximately 59% of which are singletons. This sample comprised tumor tissue, obtained from a patient whose treatment was nephrectomy without radiotherapy. This clonotype was obtained from a man aged 50-60 years with renal cell carcinoma. This chain connects TRBV6-5 to TRBJ1-5; 11 bases fit TRBD1. The CDR3: CASSYGGTGGNQPQHF. In DNA form, the CDR3 reads TGTGCCAGCAGTTACGGCGGGACAGGGGGAAATCAGCCCCAGCATTTT.